This T cell receptor beta chain was recorded in a study of cytomegalovirus exposure and HLA in healthy donors. Study outcomes and limitations: Later on, analysis showed that most CMV-associated TCR beta chains appeared to be HLA-restricted. Segments of the TCR beta V type were, in most cases, productive about 87% or about 30% of the time in an earlier analysis.

As for this clone: Its specificity is not known.

At collection, donors were nominally healthy, but unrecorded immune exposures were probable. The PCR employed 60 Vbeta primers together with 13 Jbeta primers. The data were produced by immunoSEQ multiplex PCR, yet TCRdb's version contains in-frame clones alone and is incomplete. Its clone listing holds about 130,000 clones. Sequences were obtained from PBMCs. The receptor was derived from a man aged 18-30 years in good health and CMV-seronegative.

The CDR3 reads CAGAQGADYGYTF. The CDR3, as DNA: TGTGCCGGCGCGCAGGGGGCCGACTATGGCTACACCTTC. The chain uses TRBV10-3 and TRBJ1-2, with TRBD1 identical over 8 bases. The CDR3 is made up of 13 amino acids. Germline V gene sequence: CDR1 ENHRY, CDR2 SYGVKD. V was pared by 11 bases and J by 3 bases, with 8 bases of the junction left unmatched.